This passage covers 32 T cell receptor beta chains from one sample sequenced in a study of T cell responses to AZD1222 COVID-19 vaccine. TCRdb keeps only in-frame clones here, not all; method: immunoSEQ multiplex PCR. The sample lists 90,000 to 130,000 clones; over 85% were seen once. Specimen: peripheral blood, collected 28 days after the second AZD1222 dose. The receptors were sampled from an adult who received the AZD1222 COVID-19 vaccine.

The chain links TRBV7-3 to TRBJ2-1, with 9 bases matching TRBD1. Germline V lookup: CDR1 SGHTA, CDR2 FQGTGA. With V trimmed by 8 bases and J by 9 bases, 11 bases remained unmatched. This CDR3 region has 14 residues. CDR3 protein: CASGAQQGAGEQFF. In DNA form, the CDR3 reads TGTGCCAGCGGGGCGCAACAGGGGGCGGGTGAGCAGTTCTTC.

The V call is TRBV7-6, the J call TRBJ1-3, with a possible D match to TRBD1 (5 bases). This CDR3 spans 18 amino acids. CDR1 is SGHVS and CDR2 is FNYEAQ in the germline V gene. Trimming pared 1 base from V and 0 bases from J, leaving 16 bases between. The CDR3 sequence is CASSLGRGRPLSGNTIYF. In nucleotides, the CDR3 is TGTGCCAGCAGCTTAGGCCGGGGCAGGCCGCTCTCTGGAAACACCATATATTTT.

The chain's CDR3 is CASSATGITGELFF. The CDR3 nucleotides are TGTGCCAGCAGCGCGACAGGAATCACCGGGGAGCTGTTTTTT. The J gene is TRBJ2-2, the V gene TRBV7-9; TRBD1 is a possible D gene (6 bases). CDR1 and CDR2 from the germline V gene are SEHNR and FQNEAQ (reference sequence). V lost 5 bases and J lost 4, with 11 bases in between. This CDR3 has 14 amino acids.

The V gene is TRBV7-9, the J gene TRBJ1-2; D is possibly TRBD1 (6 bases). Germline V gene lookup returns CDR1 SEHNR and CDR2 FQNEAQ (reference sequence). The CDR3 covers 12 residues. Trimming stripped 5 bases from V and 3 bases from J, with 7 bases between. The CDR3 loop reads CASSNRDYGYTF. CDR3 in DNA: TGTGCCAGCAGCAACAGGGACTATGGCTACACCTTC. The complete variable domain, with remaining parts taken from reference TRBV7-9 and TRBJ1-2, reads DTGVSQNPRHKITKRGQNVTFRCDPISEHNRLYWYRQTLGQGPEFLTYFQNEAQLEKSRLLSDRFSAERPKGSFSTLEIQRTEQGDSAMYLCASSNRDYGYTFGSGTRLTVV.

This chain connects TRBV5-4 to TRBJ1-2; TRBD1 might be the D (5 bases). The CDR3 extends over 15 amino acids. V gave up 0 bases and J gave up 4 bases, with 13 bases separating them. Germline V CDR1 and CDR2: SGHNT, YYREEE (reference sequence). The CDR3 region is CASSLGQTQIYGYTF. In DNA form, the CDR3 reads TGTGCCAGCAGCTTGGGACAGACCCAAATCTATGGCTACACCTTC.

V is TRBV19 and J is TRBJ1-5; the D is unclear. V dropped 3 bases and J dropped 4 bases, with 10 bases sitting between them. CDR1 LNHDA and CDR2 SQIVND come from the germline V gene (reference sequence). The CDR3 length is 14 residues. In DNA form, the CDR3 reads TGTGCCAGTAGTATTATCGAACAAAATCAGCCCCAGCATTTT. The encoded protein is CASSIIEQNQPQHF.

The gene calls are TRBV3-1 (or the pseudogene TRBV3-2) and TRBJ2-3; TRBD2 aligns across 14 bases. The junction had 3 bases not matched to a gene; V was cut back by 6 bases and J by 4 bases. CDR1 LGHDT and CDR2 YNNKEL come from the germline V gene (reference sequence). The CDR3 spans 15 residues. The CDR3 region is CASRRLAGGPDTQYF. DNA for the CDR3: TGTGCCAGCAGGAGACTAGCGGGGGGGCCAGATACGCAGTATTTT.

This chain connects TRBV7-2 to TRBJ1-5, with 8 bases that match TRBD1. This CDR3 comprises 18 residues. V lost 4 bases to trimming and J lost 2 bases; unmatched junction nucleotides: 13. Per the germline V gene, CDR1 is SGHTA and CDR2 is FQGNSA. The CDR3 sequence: CASSSDRGIFTGNQPQHF. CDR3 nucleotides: TGTGCCAGCAGCTCAGACAGGGGTATTTTCACTGGCAATCAGCCCCAGCATTTT.

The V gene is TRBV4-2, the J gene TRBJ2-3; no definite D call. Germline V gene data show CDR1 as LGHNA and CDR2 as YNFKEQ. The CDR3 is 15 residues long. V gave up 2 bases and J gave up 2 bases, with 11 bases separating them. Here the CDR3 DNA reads TGTGCCAGCAGCCAAACCCGAACCCCCACAGATACGCAGTATTTT. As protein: CASSQTRTPTDTQYF.

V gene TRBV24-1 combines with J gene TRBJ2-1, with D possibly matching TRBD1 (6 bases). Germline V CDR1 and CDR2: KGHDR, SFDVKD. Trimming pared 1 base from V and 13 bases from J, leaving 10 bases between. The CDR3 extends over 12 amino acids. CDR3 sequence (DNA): TGTGCCACCAGTGATTTTGAGGACAGTCAGTTCTTC. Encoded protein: CATSDFEDSQFF.

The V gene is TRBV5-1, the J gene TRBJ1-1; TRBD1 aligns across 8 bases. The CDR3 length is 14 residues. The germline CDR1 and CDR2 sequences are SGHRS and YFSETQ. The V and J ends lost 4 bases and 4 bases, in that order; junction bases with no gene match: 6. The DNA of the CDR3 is TGCGCCAGCAGCATCGGACAGGGTCGCACTGAAGCTTTCTTT. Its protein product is CASSIGQGRTEAFF.

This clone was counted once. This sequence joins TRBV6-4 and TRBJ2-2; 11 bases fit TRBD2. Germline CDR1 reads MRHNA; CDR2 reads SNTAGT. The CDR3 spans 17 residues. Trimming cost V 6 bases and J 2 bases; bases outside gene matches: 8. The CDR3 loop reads CASSPGTSGSNTGELFF. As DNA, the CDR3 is TGTGCCAGCAGCCCCGGGACTAGCGGCTCTAACACCGGGGAGCTGTTTTTT.

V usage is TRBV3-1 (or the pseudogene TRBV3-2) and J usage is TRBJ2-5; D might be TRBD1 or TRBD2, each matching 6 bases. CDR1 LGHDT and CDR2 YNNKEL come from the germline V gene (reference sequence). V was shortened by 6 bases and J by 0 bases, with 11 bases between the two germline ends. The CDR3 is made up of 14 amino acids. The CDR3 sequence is CASRGASDQETQYF. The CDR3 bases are TGTGCCAGCAGGGGGGCTAGCGACCAAGAGACCCAGTACTTC.

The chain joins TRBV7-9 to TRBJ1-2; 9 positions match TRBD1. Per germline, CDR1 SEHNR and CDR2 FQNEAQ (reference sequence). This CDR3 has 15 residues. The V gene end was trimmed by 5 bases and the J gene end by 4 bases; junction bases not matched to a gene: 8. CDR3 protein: CASSPGTGRTYGYTF. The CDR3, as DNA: TGTGCCAGCAGCCCCGGGACAGGGAGAACCTATGGCTACACCTTC.

The CDR3 here is CAITRTGGTDTQYF. DNA for the CDR3: TGTGCCATCACTCGGACAGGGGGGACAGATACGCAGTATTTT. V usage is TRBV10-3 and J usage is TRBJ2-3, with 10 bases matching TRBD1. The V gene end was trimmed by 7 bases and the J gene end by 3 bases; junction bases not matched to a gene: 4. This CDR3 region has 14 residues. Looked up from germline, CDR1 is ENHRY and CDR2 is SYGVKD.

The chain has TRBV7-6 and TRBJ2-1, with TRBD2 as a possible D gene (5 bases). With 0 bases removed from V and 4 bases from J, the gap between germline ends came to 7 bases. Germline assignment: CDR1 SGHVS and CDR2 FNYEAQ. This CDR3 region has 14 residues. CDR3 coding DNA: TGTGCCAGCAGCTTAGCGGGAGTGTACAATGAGCAGTTCTTC. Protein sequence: CASSLAGVYNEQFF.

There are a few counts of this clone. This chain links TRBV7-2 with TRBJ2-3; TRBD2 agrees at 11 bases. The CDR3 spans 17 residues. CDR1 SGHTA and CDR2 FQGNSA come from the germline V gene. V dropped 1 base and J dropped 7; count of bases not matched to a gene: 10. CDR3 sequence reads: CASSLGLTSGSQYTQYF. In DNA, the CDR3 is TGTGCCAGCAGCTTAGGACTAACTAGCGGGAGTCAGTATACGCAGTATTTT.

CDR3 sequence reads: CATSGPNTGELFF. The CDR3 coding sequence is TGTGCCACCAGCGGACCCAACACCGGGGAGCTGTTTTTT. The V call is TRBV24-1, the J call TRBJ2-2; D call uncertain. The V and J ends lost 7 bases and 2 bases respectively, with 7 bases between them. CDR1 KGHDR and CDR2 SFDVKD come from the germline V gene. The CDR3 has 13 residues.

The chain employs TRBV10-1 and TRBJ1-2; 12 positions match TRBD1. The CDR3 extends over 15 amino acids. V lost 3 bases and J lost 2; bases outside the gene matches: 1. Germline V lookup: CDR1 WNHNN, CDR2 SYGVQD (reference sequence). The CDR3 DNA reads TGCGCCAGCAGTGACGGGACAGGGGGCAACTATGGCTACACCTTC. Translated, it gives CASSDGTGGNYGYTF.

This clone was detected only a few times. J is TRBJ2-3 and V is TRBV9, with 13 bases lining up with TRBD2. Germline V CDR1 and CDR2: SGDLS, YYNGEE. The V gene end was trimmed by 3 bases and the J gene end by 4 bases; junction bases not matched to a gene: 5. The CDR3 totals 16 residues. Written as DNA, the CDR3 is TGTGCCAGCAGCGCCGGGACTAGCGGGGTTTCAGATACGCAGTATTTT. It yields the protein CASSAGTSGVSDTQYF.

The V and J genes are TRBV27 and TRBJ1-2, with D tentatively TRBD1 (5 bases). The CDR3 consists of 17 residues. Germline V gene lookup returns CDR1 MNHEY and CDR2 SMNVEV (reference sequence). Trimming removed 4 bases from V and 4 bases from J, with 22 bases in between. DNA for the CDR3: TGTGCCAGCAGTTCGCTGGAGTGGACATCCATCCTCTATGGCTACACCTTC. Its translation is CASSSLEWTSILYGYTF.

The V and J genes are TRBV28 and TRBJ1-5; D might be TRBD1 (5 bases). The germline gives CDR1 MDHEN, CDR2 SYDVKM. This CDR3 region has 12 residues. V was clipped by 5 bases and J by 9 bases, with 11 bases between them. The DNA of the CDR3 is TGTGCCAGCAGTCCACAGGTTCTGCCCCAGCATTTT. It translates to CASSPQVLPQHF.

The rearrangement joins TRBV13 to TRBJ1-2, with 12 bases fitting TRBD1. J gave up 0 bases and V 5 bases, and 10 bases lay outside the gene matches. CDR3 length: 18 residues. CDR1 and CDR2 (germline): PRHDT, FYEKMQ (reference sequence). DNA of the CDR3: TGTGCCAGCAGCAACTCCCGGGACAGGGGGCTGGCTAACTATGGCTACACCTTC. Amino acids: CASSNSRDRGLANYGYTF.

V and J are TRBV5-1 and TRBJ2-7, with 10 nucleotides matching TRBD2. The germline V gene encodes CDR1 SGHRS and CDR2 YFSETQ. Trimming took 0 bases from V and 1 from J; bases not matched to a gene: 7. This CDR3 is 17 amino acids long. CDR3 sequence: CASSLGLAGGGSYEQYF. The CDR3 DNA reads TGCGCCAGCAGCTTGGGACTAGCGGGTGGTGGGTCCTACGAGCAGTACTTC.

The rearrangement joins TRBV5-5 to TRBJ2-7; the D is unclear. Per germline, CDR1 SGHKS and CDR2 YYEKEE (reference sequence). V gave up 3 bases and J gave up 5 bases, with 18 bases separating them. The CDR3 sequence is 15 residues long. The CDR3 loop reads CASSSVVSSAHEQYF. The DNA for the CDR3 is TGTGCCAGCAGCTCCGTAGTTAGCTCGGCCCACGAGCAGTACTTC.

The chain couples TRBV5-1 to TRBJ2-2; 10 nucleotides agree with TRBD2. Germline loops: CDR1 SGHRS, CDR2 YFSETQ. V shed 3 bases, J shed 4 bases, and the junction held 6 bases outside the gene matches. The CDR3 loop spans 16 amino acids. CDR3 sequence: CASSWGSGGSTGELFF. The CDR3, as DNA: TGCGCCAGCAGCTGGGGTAGCGGGGGGTCCACCGGGGAGCTGTTTTTT.

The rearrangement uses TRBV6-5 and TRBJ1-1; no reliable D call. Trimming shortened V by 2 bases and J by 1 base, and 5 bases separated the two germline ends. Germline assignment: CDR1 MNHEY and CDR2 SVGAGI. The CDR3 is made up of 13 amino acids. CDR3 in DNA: TGTGCCAGCAGTTACCGGCCGAACACTGAAGCTTTCTTT. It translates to CASSYRPNTEAFF.

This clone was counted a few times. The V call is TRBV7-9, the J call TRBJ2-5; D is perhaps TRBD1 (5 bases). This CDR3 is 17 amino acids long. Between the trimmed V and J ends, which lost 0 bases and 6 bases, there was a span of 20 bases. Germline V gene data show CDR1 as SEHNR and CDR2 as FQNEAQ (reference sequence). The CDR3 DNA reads TGTGCCAGCAGCTTAGCCTCGGGCAGGGAAAGTAAAAAGACCCAGTACTTC. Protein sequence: CASSLASGRESKKTQYF.

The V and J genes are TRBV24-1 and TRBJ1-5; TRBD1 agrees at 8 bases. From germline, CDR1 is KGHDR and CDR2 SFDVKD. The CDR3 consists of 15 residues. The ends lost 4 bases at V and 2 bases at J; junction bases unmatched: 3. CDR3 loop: CATSESGGGNQPQHF. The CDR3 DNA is TGTGCCACCAGTGAATCAGGGGGCGGCAATCAGCCCCAGCATTTT.

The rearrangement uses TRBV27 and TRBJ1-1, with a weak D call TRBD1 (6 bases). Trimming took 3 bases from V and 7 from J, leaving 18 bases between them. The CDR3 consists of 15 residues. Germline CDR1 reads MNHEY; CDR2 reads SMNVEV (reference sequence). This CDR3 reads CASSLGRGRGDEAFF. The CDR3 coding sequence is TGTGCCAGCAGTTTGGGAAGGGGAAGGGGGGATGAAGCTTTCTTT.

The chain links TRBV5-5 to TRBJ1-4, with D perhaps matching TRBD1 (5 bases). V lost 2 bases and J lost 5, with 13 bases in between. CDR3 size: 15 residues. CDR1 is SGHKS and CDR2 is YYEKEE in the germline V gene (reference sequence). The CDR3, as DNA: TGTGCCAGCAGCTTTGGGGACGTGAAAAATGAAAAACTGTTTTTT. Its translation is CASSFGDVKNEKLFF.

As DNA, the CDR3 is TGTGCCAGTAGTATGGTTGCAGCTAGAGGAGGGGACTATGGCTACACCTTC. Its translation is CASSMVAARGGDYGYTF. This chain links TRBV19 with TRBJ1-2; TRBD1 is a possible D gene (5 bases). V was trimmed by 3 bases and J by 3 bases, leaving 20 bases between them. The CDR3 runs 17 residues. Germline V gene lookup returns CDR1 LNHDA and CDR2 SQIVND (reference sequence).